Presented here are 22 T cell receptor beta chains from one specimen sequenced in a study of T cell responses to AZD1222 COVID-19 vaccine. Sequencing used immunoSEQ multiplex PCR; TCRdb keeps in-frame clones, though not all of them. The table shows under 200,000 clones, with more than 80% occurring only once. Material: peripheral blood, obtained on day 0 of AZD1222 vaccination. These TCRs come from an adult in good health.

This clone was seen just once. The rearrangement joins TRBV7-6 to TRBJ1-6; TRBD1 might be the D (5 bases). CDR1 SGHVS and CDR2 FNYEAQ come from the germline V gene. There are 17 residues in the CDR3. V gave up 2 bases and J gave up 2 bases, with 13 bases separating them. CDR3 amino acids: CASSLFGAGPYNSPLHF. CDR3 DNA: TGTGCCAGCAGCTTATTTGGGGCGGGACCCTATAATTCACCCCTCCACTTT.

The J gene is TRBJ2-5, the V gene TRBV7-9, with D uncertain. V was clipped by 5 bases and J by 3 bases, with 7 bases between them. Germline V lookup: CDR1 SEHNR, CDR2 FQNEAQ (reference sequence). The length of the CDR3 is 12 residues. The CDR3 loop is CASSRTKETQYF. The CDR3 DNA follows: TGTGCCAGCAGCCGAACTAAAGAGACCCAGTACTTC.

V gene TRBV19 combines with J gene TRBJ1-5, with D hard to call. This CDR3 region has 11 residues. Trimming pared 4 bases from V and 2 bases from J, leaving 0 bases between. CDR1 is LNHDA and CDR2 is SQIVND in the germline V gene (reference sequence). CDR3 protein: CASSSNQPQHF. In DNA form, the CDR3 reads TGTGCCAGTAGTAGCAATCAGCCCCAGCATTTT. The variable domain in full, completed from reference TRBV19 and TRBJ1-5, reads DGGITQSPKYLFRKEGQNVTLSCEQNLNHDAMYWYRQDPGQGLRLIYYSQIVNDFQKGDIAEGYSVSREKKESFPLTVTSAQKNPTAFYLCASSSNQPQHFGDGTRLSIL.

The chain has TRBV6-5 and TRBJ1-5; the D is unclear. The CDR3 consists of 14 residues. Trimming took off 6 bases at V and 0 bases at J, with 9 bases between the two ends. Germline-derived CDR1 and CDR2 are MNHEY and SVGAGI. CDR3 in DNA: TGTGCCAGCAGATCGGGGTATAGCAATCAGCCCCAGCATTTT. Translation gives CASRSGYSNQPQHF.

The rearrangement joins TRBV11-2 to TRBJ2-7; D unresolved. Germline assignment: CDR1 SGHAT and CDR2 FQNNGV. The ends were cut back, 2 bases at V and 4 bases at J, with 15 bases in the middle. The CDR3 spans 15 residues. CDR3 sequence: CASSLIGTVGYEQYF. DNA of the CDR3: TGTGCCAGCAGCTTAATTGGTACGGTTGGTTACGAGCAGTACTTC.

The J gene is TRBJ2-1, the V gene TRBV10-2, with D possibly matching TRBD2 (6 bases). V lost 0 bases and J 8 bases, leaving 17 bases between the germline ends. This CDR3 is built from 16 residues. Germline V CDR1 and CDR2: WSHSY, SAAADI. In DNA form, the CDR3 reads TGCGCCAGCAGTGAGTCTCTCATAGGAGGGGCCGATGAGCAGTTCTTC. This codes for CASSESLIGGADEQFF.

This clone was observed once. The J gene is TRBJ1-5, the V gene TRBV2; D gene ambiguous. Germline CDR1 SNHLY, CDR2 FYNNEI. V gave up 6 bases and J gave up 0 bases, with 15 bases separating them. The CDR3 length is 16 residues. This chain's CDR3 is CASREKRNLSNQPQHF. Here the CDR3 DNA reads TGTGCCAGCAGGGAGAAAAGAAACCTTAGCAATCAGCCCCAGCATTTT.

The rearrangement joins TRBV10-3 to TRBJ1-2; D not certain. The V end was cut by 6 bases, the J end by 6 bases, with 14 bases between. Germline V gene data show CDR1 as ENHRY and CDR2 as SYGVKD. The CDR3 runs to 13 residues. In DNA, the CDR3 is TGTGCCATCAGGGGAGAAGGGAGAGATGGCTACACCTTC. This translates into CAIRGEGRDGYTF.

This sequence joins TRBV27 and TRBJ1-3, with a weak D call TRBD1 (6 bases). CDR3 length: 15 amino acids. From germline, CDR1 is MNHEY and CDR2 SMNVEV (reference sequence). Trimming pared 7 bases from V and 2 bases from J, leaving 15 bases between. CDR3 sequence: CASKARGLAGNTIYF. In DNA form, the CDR3 reads TGTGCCAGCAAAGCCAGGGGCCTAGCTGGAAACACCATATATTTT.

The gene calls are TRBV19 and TRBJ1-6; D uncertain. CDR1 is LNHDA, CDR2 SQIVND, per germline (reference sequence). This CDR3 region has 15 residues. V shed 8 bases and J shed 2 bases, with 13 bases lying between them. CDR3 loop: CASQKKPPYNSPLHF. The CDR3 DNA reads TGTGCCAGTCAAAAAAAACCACCCTATAATTCACCCCTCCACTTT.

The chain recombines TRBV7-9 with TRBJ2-2; TRBD2 matches 12 bases. The CDR3 is made up of 15 amino acids. Germline assignment: CDR1 SEHNR and CDR2 FQNEAQ (reference sequence). With 6 bases clipped from V and 3 bases from J, the junction kept 2 bases outside the gene matches. CDR3 nucleotide sequence: TGTGCCAGCAGTCGGACTAGCGGGGACACCGGGGAGCTGTTTTTT. Amino acid sequence: CASSRTSGDTGELFF.

V gene TRBV6-2 or TRBV6-3 combines with J gene TRBJ2-7; possible D gene TRBD2, 5 bases. Per the germline V gene, CDR1 is MNHEY and CDR2 is SVGEGT. The CDR3 spans 13 residues. Trimming pared 5 bases from V and 3 bases from J, leaving 11 bases between. As DNA, the CDR3 is TGTGCCAGCAGTCTTAGCGCGATCTACGAGCAGTACTTC. Its protein is CASSLSAIYEQYF.

The rearrangement joins TRBV25-1 to TRBJ1-1; weak D call: TRBD1 (5 bases). The V and J ends lost 3 bases and 1 base respectively, with 12 bases between them. Germline assignment: CDR1 MGHDK and CDR2 SYGVNS. The CDR3 length is 15 residues. The CDR3 loop reads CASSESQGPNTEAFF. In DNA form, the CDR3 reads TGTGCCAGCAGTGAGTCCCAGGGACCGAACACTGAAGCTTTCTTT.

This chain uses TRBV6-6 with TRBJ1-6, with 7 bases lining up with TRBD1. The CDR3 contains 17 residues. From germline, CDR1 is MNHNY and CDR2 SVGAGI (reference sequence). Trimming removed 5 bases from V and 1 base from J; junction bases left unmatched: 8. The CDR3 DNA reads TGTGCCAGCAGTCACGGGCGACAGGGTTCCTATAATTCACCCCTCCACTTT. It yields the protein CASSHGRQGSYNSPLHF.

This clone has only a few counts. CDR3 loop: CASSLTFKNEQFF. The CDR3 DNA reads TGTGCCAGCAGCTTAACCTTTAAGAATGAGCAGTTCTTC. V usage is TRBV7-7 and J usage is TRBJ2-1; D remains ambiguous. V lost 2 bases and J lost 7, with 9 bases in between. Germline CDR1 reads SSHAT; CDR2 reads FNYEAQ (reference sequence). The CDR3 is 13 residues long.

The rearrangement links TRBV5-5 to TRBJ2-1; D is undetermined. Germline V gene sequence: CDR1 SGHKS, CDR2 YYEKEE (reference sequence). With 3 bases removed from V and 0 bases from J, the gap between germline ends came to 10 bases. The CDR3 runs to 15 residues. The CDR3 here is CASSYPPSSYNEQFF. The CDR3 DNA sequence: TGTGCCAGCAGCTACCCGCCCAGCTCCTACAATGAGCAGTTCTTC.

CDR3 nucleotides: TGTGCCAGCAGCGATACACGGACCAGGGTTGTCGAGCAGCCCCAGCATTTT. Protein sequence: CASSDTRTRVVEQPQHF. This chain links TRBV2 with TRBJ1-5; possibly TRBD1 for D (5 bases). Trimming removed 6 bases at V and 7 bases at J, with 25 bases between. CDR1 and CDR2 (germline): SNHLY, FYNNEI. CDR3 length: 17 residues.

The chain combines TRBV16 with TRBJ1-5; the D gene is possibly TRBD1 (5 bases). From germline, CDR1 is KGHSY and CDR2 FQNENV. The CDR3 length is 15 residues. V was shortened by 0 bases and J by 4 bases, with 10 bases between the two germline ends. The CDR3 protein is CASSQSAGRNQPQHF. CDR3 nucleotides: TGTGCCAGCAGCCAATCGGCAGGGAGGAATCAGCCCCAGCATTTT.

This rearrangement joins TRBV5-1 to TRBJ2-2, with D tentatively TRBD2 (7 bases). The CDR3 is 13 residues long. From germline, CDR1 is SGHRS and CDR2 YFSETQ. Trimming stripped 5 bases from V and 6 bases from J, with 11 bases between. In DNA, the CDR3 is TGCGCCAGCAGACCCGGGGGGCCCGGGGAGCTGTTTTTT. Amino acids: CASRPGGPGELFF.

The gene calls are TRBV2 and TRBJ1-3; possibly TRBD1 for D (5 bases). Germline V gene sequence: CDR1 SNHLY, CDR2 FYNNEI. The CDR3 extends over 14 amino acids. V was clipped by 7 bases and J by 4 bases, with 14 bases between them. CDR3 amino acids: CASNVWQGGNTIYF. The CDR3 coding sequence is TGTGCCAGCAATGTTTGGCAGGGCGGAAACACCATATATTTT.

V is TRBV28 and J is TRBJ1-1; TRBD1 aligns across 7 bases. Looked up from germline, CDR1 is MDHEN and CDR2 is SYDVKM. V was clipped by 7 bases and J by 1 base; unmatched bases: 12. CDR3 size: 16 residues. The CDR3 DNA sequence: TGTGCCAGCACAGGGGGGGGGCGAGGTCAGAACACTGAAGCTTTCTTT. Its protein product is CASTGGGRGQNTEAFF.

This clone was observed a few times. The chain uses TRBV2 and TRBJ2-3, with TRBD1 matching over 9 bases. J lost 3 bases, V lost 6 bases, and 4 bases had no gene match. Germline-derived CDR1 and CDR2 are SNHLY and FYNNEI. The CDR3 has 14 amino acids. In DNA, the CDR3 is TGTGCCAGCAGACAGGGGGCGTTTACAGATACGCAGTATTTT. It is translated as CASRQGAFTDTQYF.